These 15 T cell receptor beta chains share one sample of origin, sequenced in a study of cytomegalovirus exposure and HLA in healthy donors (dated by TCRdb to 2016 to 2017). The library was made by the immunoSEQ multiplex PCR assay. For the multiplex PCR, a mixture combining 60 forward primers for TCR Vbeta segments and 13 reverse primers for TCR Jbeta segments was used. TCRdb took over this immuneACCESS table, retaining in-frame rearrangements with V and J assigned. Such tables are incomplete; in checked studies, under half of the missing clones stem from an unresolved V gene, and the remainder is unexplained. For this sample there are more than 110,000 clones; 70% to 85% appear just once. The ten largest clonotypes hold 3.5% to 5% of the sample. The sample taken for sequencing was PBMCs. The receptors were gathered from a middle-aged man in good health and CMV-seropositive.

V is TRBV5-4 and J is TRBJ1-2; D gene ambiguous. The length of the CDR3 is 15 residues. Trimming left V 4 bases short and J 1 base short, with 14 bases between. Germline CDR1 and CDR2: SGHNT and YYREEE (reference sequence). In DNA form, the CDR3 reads TGTGCCAGCAGCAGGAACCGGGGAGATAACTATGGCTACACCTTC. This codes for CASSRNRGDNYGYTF.

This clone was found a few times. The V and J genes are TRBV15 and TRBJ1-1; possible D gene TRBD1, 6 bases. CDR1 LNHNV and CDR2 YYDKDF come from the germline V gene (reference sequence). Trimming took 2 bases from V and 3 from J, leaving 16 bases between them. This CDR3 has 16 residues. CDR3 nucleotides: TGTGCCACCAGCAGAACAGGGAGGGAATGGGACACTGAAGCTTTCTTT. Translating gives CATSRTGREWDTEAFF. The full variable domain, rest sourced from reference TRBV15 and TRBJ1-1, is DAMVIQNPRYQVTQFGKPVTLSCSQTLNHNVMYWYQQKSSQAPKLLFHYYDKDFNNEADTPDNFQSRRPNTSFCFLDIRSPGLGDTAMYLCATSRTGREWDTEAFFGQGTRLTVV.

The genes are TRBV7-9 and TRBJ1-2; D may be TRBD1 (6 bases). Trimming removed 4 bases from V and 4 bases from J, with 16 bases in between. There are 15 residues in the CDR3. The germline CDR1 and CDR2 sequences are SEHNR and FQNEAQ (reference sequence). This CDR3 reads CASSSNADRLYGYTF. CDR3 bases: TGTGCCAGCAGCTCGAACGCCGACAGGCTCTATGGCTACACCTTC.

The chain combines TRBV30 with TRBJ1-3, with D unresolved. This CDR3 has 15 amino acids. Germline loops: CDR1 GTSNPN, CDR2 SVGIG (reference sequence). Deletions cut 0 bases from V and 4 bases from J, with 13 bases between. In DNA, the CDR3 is TGTGCCTGGAGTGTCAACCCAATTCGGGGAAACACCATATATTTT. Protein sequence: CAWSVNPIRGNTIYF.

CDR3 region: CASSLEGTVSYEQYF. The CDR3 DNA sequence: TGTGCCAGCAGCTTAGAAGGGACAGTCTCCTACGAGCAGTACTTC. The gene calls are TRBV7-6 and TRBJ2-7, with 7 nucleotides matching TRBD1. Germline CDR1 is SGHVS and CDR2 is FNYEAQ. V gave up 1 base and J gave up 0 bases; unmatched junction bases: 3. CDR3 size: 15 residues.

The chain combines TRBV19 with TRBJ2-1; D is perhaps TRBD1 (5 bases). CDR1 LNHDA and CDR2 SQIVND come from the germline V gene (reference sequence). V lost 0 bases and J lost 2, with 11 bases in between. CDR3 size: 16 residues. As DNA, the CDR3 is TGTGCCAGTAGTATAGATGGGGCAGGGCCCTACAATGAGCAGTTCTTC. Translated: CASSIDGAGPYNEQFF.

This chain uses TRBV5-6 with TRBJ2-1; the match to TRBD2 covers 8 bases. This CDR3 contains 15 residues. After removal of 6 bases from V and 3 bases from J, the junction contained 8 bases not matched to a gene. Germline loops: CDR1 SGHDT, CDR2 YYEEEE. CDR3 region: CASTGGADYYNEQFF. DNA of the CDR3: TGTGCCAGCACGGGGGGGGCGGATTACTACAATGAGCAGTTCTTC.

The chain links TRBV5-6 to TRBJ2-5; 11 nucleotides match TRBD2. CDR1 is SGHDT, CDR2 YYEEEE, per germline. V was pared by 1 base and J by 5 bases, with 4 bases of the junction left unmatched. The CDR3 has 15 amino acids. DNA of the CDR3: TGTGCCAGCAGCTTGATAGCGGGGGGGATCGAGACCCAGTACTTC. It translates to CASSLIAGGIETQYF.

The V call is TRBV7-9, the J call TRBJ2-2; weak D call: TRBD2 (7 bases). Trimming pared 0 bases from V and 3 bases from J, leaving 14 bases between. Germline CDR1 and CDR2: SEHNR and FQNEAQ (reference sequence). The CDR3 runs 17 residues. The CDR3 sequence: CASSLARGPVDTGELFF. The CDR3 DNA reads TGTGCCAGCAGCTTAGCGCGGGGGCCTGTGGACACCGGGGAGCTGTTTTTT.

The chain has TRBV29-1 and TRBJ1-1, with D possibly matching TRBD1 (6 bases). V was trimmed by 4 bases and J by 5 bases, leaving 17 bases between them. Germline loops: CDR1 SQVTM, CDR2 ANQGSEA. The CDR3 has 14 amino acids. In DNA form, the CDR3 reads TGCAGCGTTGGTTGGGGGCGAAGGAGAACTGAAGCTTTCTTT. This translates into CSVGWGRRRTEAFF.

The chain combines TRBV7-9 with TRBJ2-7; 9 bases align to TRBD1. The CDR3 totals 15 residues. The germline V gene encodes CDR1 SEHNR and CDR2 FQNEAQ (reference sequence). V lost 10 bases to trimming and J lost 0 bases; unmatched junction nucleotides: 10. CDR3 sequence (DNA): TGTGCCATCGACCGAGGACAGGGGCTCTCCTACGAGCAGTACTTC. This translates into CAIDRGQGLSYEQYF.

The CDR3 DNA sequence: TGTGCCAGCAGTGAAGCGAGGTACCAGGGCGAGAACACTGAAGCTTTCTTT. Protein product: CASSEARYQGENTEAFF. The chain is built from TRBV6-1 and TRBJ1-1; tentatively, D is TRBD1 (5 bases). The CDR3 has 17 residues. With 0 bases removed from V and 1 base from J, the gap between germline ends came to 15 bases. CDR1 is MNHNS, CDR2 SASEGT, per germline.

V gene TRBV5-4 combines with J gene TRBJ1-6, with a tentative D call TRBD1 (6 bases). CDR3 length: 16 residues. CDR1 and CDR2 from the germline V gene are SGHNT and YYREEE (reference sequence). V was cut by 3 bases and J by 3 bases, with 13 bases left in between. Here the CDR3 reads CASSSYTGYYNSPLHF. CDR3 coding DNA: TGTGCCAGCAGCTCTTATACAGGGTACTATAATTCACCCCTCCACTTT.

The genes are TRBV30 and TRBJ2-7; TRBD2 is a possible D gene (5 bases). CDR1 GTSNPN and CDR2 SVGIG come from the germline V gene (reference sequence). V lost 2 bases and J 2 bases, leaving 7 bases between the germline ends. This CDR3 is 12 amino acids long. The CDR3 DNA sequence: TGTGCCTGGAGTCGGGGTGCCTACGAGCAGTACTTC. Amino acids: CAWSRGAYEQYF. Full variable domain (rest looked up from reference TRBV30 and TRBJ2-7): SQTIHQWPATLVQPVGSPLSLECTVEGTSNPNLYWYRQAAGRGLQLLFYSVGIGQISSEVPQNLSASRPQDRQFILSSKKLLLSDSGFYLCAWSRGAYEQYFGPGTRLTVT.

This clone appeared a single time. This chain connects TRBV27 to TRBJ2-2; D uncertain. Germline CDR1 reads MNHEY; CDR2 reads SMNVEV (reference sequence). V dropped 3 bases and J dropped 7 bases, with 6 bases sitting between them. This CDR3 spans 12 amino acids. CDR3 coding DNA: TGTGCCAGCAGTTTTTTCAGCGGGGAGCTGTTTTTT. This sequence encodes CASSFFSGELFF.